The 8 T cell receptor beta chains below were found in one sample sequenced in a study of CD8+ T cells in alopecia areata. cDNA reverse transcribed from extracted RNA served as the sequencing template. The data were produced by immunoSEQ multiplex PCR, yet TCRdb's version contains in-frame clones alone and is incomplete. The sample has roughly 280,000 clones, 60% seen once. Treatment reported: oral pan-JAK inhibitor, 5-10 mg twice daily. This specimen was CD4+ T cells sorted from blood, taken at roughly week 52, from a patient treated with tofacitinib. The receptors derive from a human donor with alopecia areata.

This clone was recorded only once. CDR3 residues: CASSYSSGSYNEQFF. CDR3 sequence (DNA): TGTGCCAGCAGTTACTCGAGTGGGTCCTACAATGAGCAGTTCTTC. V and J are TRBV6-5 and TRBJ2-1; D ambiguous. The length of the CDR3 is 15 residues. Trimming cost V 0 bases and J 1 base, with 7 bases left between them. CDR1 and CDR2 from the germline V gene are MNHEY and SVGAGI.

This clone was found once. The genes are TRBV29-1 and TRBJ1-2; 7 positions agree with TRBD1. With 6 bases clipped from V and 0 bases from J, the junction kept 4 bases outside the gene matches. The germline V gene has CDR1 SQVTM and CDR2 ANQGSEA. This CDR3 region has 13 residues. CDR3 amino acids: CSVEGTANYGYTF. For the CDR3, the DNA is TGCAGCGTCGAGGGGACAGCTAACTATGGCTACACCTTC. Variable domain in full (rest from reference TRBV29-1 and TRBJ1-2): SAVISQKPSRDICQRGTSLTIQCQVDSQVTMMFWYRQQPGQSLTLIATANQGSEATYESGFVIDKFPISRPNLTFSTLTVSNMSPEDSSIYLCSVEGTANYGYTFGSGTRLTVV.

The chain recombines TRBV19 with TRBJ2-3; no definite D call. V was pared by 5 bases and J by 5 bases, with 11 bases between. This CDR3 comprises 13 residues. Germline values: CDR1 LNHDA, CDR2 SQIVND (reference sequence). CDR3 residues: CASSSRARDTQYF. DNA of the CDR3: TGTGCCAGTAGTTCCCGGGCCAGAGATACGCAGTATTTT.

This chain uses TRBV30 with TRBJ1-5; D is ambiguous. Trimming removed 4 bases at V and 6 bases at J, with 10 bases between. The CDR3 extends over 12 amino acids. Germline lookup yields CDR1 GTSNPN and CDR2 SVGIG (reference sequence). The chain's CDR3 is CAWNFRSQPQHF. The CDR3 DNA reads TGTGCCTGGAATTTTAGGAGTCAGCCCCAGCATTTT.

The chain uses TRBV29-1 and TRBJ1-1, with D possibly matching TRBD1 (5 bases). Germline CDR1 and CDR2: SQVTM and ANQGSEA. The V end was cut by 6 bases, the J end by 3 bases, with 14 bases between. There are 13 residues in the CDR3. The DNA for the CDR3 is TGCAGCGTGGCTCCAACAGGATACACTGAAGCTTTCTTT. As protein: CSVAPTGYTEAFF.

There are a few counts of this clone. The rearrangement uses TRBV7-9 and TRBJ1-1; 7 bases line up with TRBD1. The CDR3 totals 14 residues. Trimming at V came to 3 bases and at J to 8 bases, leaving 9 bases not matched to a gene. The germline V gene encodes CDR1 SEHNR and CDR2 FQNEAQ (reference sequence). The CDR3 loop is CASSLTGMGFEAFF. The CDR3 nucleotides read TGTGCCAGCAGCTTGACAGGGATGGGATTCGAAGCTTTCTTT.

This clone was seen once. The chain has TRBV5-1 and TRBJ2-3, with 13 bases aligning to TRBD2. Germline CDR1 SGHRS, CDR2 YFSETQ. The CDR3 has 15 residues. Unmatched junction bases numbered 5, after V lost 4 bases and J lost 6 bases. CDR3 loop: CASSPSTSGGDTQYF. As DNA, the CDR3 is TGCGCCAGCAGCCCCTCGACTAGCGGGGGGGATACGCAGTATTTT. Together with reference TRBV5-1 and TRBJ2-3, the CDR3 gives the full variable domain: KAGVTQTPRYLIKTRGQQVTLSCSPISGHRSVSWYQQTPGQGLQFLFEYFSETQRNKGNFPGRFSGRQFSNSRSEMNVSTLELGDSALYLCASSPSTSGGDTQYFGPGTRLTVL.

In regard to this clone: Being one base from a much bigger clone, this may be a read error. This chain joins TRBV7-2 and TRBJ2-7; 7 nucleotides match TRBD1. The J call may not be correct, given that the DNA end is closer to TRBJ2-5. The CDR3 spans 14 residues. Germline V gene data show CDR1 as SGHTA and CDR2 as FQGNSA. CDR3 amino acids: CASSPTGLQETQYF. CDR3 sequence (DNA): TGTGCCAGCAGCCCGACAGGGCTCCAAGAGACCCAGTACTTC.